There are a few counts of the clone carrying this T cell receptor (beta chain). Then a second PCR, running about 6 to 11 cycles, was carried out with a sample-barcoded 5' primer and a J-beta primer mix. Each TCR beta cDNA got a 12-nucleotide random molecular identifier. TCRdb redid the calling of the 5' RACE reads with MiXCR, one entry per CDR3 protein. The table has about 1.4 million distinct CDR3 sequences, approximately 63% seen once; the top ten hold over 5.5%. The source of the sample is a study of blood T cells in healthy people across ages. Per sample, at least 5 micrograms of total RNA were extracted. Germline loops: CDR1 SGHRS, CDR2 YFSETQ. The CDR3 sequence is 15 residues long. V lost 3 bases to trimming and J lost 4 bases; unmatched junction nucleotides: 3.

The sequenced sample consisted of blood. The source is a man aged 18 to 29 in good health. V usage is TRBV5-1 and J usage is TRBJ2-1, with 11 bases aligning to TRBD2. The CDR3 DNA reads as TGCGCCAGCAGCTGGGGACTAGCGGAGTACAATGAGCAGTTCTTC. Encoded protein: CASSWGLAEYNEQFF.